Listed below are T cell receptor beta chains from one sample, sequenced in a study of blood T cell repertoires in COVID-19. Some clones are missing from TCRdb's copy, which holds only in-frame ones; the method was immunoSEQ multiplex PCR. The table has approximately 70,000 clones, approximately 77% seen once. Sequencing used peripheral blood. These receptor sequences come from a woman in her seventies with acute or convalescent COVID-19. The CDR3 runs from the conserved cysteine through the conserved F or W. A D gene is named only where the DNA matches it firmly. Some rows mark clone size as missing; the rest say once, few, many or name a class of expanded clone.

size: .; V: TRBV21-1; J: TRBJ1-1; D: .; DNA: TGTGCCAGCAGCAAAGCGTCCCGGAACACTGAAGCTTTCTTT; CDR3: CASSKASRNTEAFF
size: .; V: TRBV5-1; J: TRBJ1-5; D: TRBD1; DNA: TGCGCCAGCAGCTCCGGGACAGGGGGAAGTCAGCCCCAGCATTTT; CDR3: CASSSGTGGSQPQHF
size: .; V: TRBV28; J: TRBJ1-3; D: .; DNA: TGTGCCAGCACAGTCTCTGGAAACACCATATATTTT; CDR3: CASTVSGNTIYF
size: .; V: TRBV10-3; J: TRBJ2-3; D: .; DNA: TGTGCCATCAGTGACCAATCCGGGCGGGAATTGAGGGCAGATACGCAGTATTTT; CDR3: CAISDQSGRELRADTQYF
size: once; V: TRBV12-1; J: TRBJ2-3; D: .; DNA: TGTGCCAGCAGCTCCCTACCGGGGGGGGCAGGAGATACGCAGTATTTT; CDR3: CASSSLPGGAGDTQYF
size: .; V: TRBV6-5; J: TRBJ1-5; D: TRBD1; DNA: TGTGCCAGCAGTACCGGGACAGACAATCAGCCCCAGCATTTT; CDR3: CASSTGTDNQPQHF
size: .; V: TRBV2; J: TRBJ1-4; D: TRBD1; DNA: TGTGCCAGCAGGGAGGGGGCTACTAATGAAAAACTGTTTTTT; CDR3: CASREGATNEKLFF
size: few; V: TRBV5-5; J: TRBJ1-4; D: .; DNA: TGTGCCAGCAACGGGGGGGGAAACTCGCTTGCAACTAATGAAAAACTGTTTTTT; CDR3: CASNGGGNSLATNEKLFF
size: .; V: TRBV5-1; J: TRBJ2-7; D: TRBD1; DNA: TGCGCCAGCAGCTTGGGTGCACAGGGGGCCTCATACGAGCAGTACTTC; CDR3: CASSLGAQGASYEQYF
size: .; V: TRBV29-1; J: TRBJ2-2; D: .; DNA: TGCAGCGCCAGCTCGGACGTAGCGGCACGAGGGCTGTTTTTT; CDR3: CSASSDVAARGLFF
size: .; V: TRBV5-1; J: TRBJ1-6; D: .; DNA: TGCGCCAGCAGCTCGGACAGTCCTTATAATTCACCCCTCCACTTT; CDR3: CASSSDSPYNSPLHF
size: .; V: TRBV7-2; J: TRBJ2-1; D: .; DNA: TGTGCCAGCAGCTTTTCACAGGGAGGGGACAATGAGCAGTTCTTC; CDR3: CASSFSQGGDNEQFF
size: few; V: TRBV5-1; J: TRBJ1-1; D: .; DNA: TGCGCCAGCAGGGGGACACTGAACACTGAAGCTTTCTTT; CDR3: CASRGTLNTEAFF
size: .; V: TRBV20-1; J: TRBJ1-2; D: TRBD1; DNA: TGCAGTGCTGGGACAGTTCTTGGCTACACCTTC; CDR3: CSAGTVLGYTF
size: .; V: TRBV15; J: TRBJ2-7; D: .; DNA: TGTGCCACCAGCAGATCTCCTACAGATTCCTACGAGCAGTACTTC; CDR3: CATSRSPTDSYEQYF
size: few; V: TRBV3-1/TRBV3-2; J: TRBJ1-4; D: TRBD1; DNA: TGTGCCAGCAGCCAAGGTTCAGGGGGCGGAGAAAAACTGTTTTTT; CDR3: CASSQGSGGGEKLFF
size: .; V: TRBV19; J: TRBJ1-1; D: .; DNA: TGTGCCAGTAGTTCAAGGGGGAGTCCCACTGAAGCTTTCTTT; CDR3: CASSSRGSPTEAFF
size: .; V: TRBV24-1; J: TRBJ2-7; D: .; DNA: TGTGCCACCAGTGACCCTGACAGATACGAGCAGTACTTC; CDR3: CATSDPDRYEQYF
size: .; V: TRBV29-1; J: TRBJ2-7; D: .; DNA: TGCAGCGTTGAAGAGGGAGTCTCCTACGAGCAGTACTTC; CDR3: CSVEEGVSYEQYF
size: .; V: TRBV7-8; J: TRBJ1-5; D: .; DNA: TGTGCCAGCAGCTTAGGTGAGAATCAGCCCCAGCATTTT; CDR3: CASSLGENQPQHF
size: .; V: TRBV2; J: TRBJ2-5; D: .; DNA: TGTGCCAGCCTCGGGCAGGGCTGGGAGACCCAGTACTTC; CDR3: CASLGQGWETQYF
size: few; V: TRBV28; J: TRBJ2-5; D: TRBD2; DNA: TGTGCCACCTCAAAGCGGGAGGGCCAACGAGAGACCCAGTACTTC; CDR3: CATSKREGQRETQYF
size: .; V: TRBV3-1/TRBV3-2; J: TRBJ1-1; D: TRBD1; DNA: TGTGCCAGCAGCACCCGAACAGGGGTAGGCACTGAAGCTTTCTTT; CDR3: CASSTRTGVGTEAFF
size: .; V: TRBV7-9; J: TRBJ1-1; D: TRBD1; DNA: TGTGCCAGCAGCTGGGGACAGTACACTGAAGCTTTCTTT; CDR3: CASSWGQYTEAFF
size: once; V: TRBV2; J: TRBJ1-6; D: TRBD1; DNA: TGTGCCAGCGGACAGGGAGAATATAATTCACCCCTCCACTTT; CDR3: CASGQGEYNSPLHF
size: once; V: TRBV28; J: TRBJ1-1; D: .; DNA: TGTGCCAGTACCCGGGTTTCGAACACTGAAGCTTTCTTT; CDR3: CASTRVSNTEAFF
size: .; V: TRBV9; J: TRBJ2-7; D: TRBD2; DNA: TGTGCCAGCAGCGCACAGAGCGGGAGCGGCTACGAGCAGTACTTC; CDR3: CASSAQSGSGYEQYF
size: .; V: TRBV7-8; J: TRBJ1-2; D: TRBD1; DNA: TGTGCCAGCAGCTCAAGACAGGGAGATGGCTACACCTTC; CDR3: CASSSRQGDGYTF
size: .; V: TRBV20-1; J: TRBJ2-5; D: .; DNA: TGCAGCGCCAAAGCGACAGAGACCCAGTACTTC; CDR3: CSAKATETQYF
size: .; V: TRBV29-1; J: TRBJ2-3; D: TRBD2; DNA: TGCAGCGGGAAACTAGCGACTAGCACAGATACGCAGTATTTT; CDR3: CSGKLATSTDTQYF
size: few; V: TRBV6-1; J: TRBJ1-5; D: TRBD1; DNA: TGTGCCAGCAGTGAAGTGGGACAGGGGTCGGGCAATCAGCCCCAGCATTTT; CDR3: CASSEVGQGSGNQPQHF
size: .; V: TRBV28; J: TRBJ1-4; D: .; DNA: TGTGCCAGCGGACAGAGATTAATTAATGAAAAACTGTTTTTT; CDR3: CASGQRLINEKLFF
size: .; V: TRBV11-2; J: TRBJ1-1; D: .; DNA: TGTGCCAGCAGCTTAGATTATCGATACTACACTGAAGCTTTCTTT; CDR3: CASSLDYRYYTEAFF
size: .; V: TRBV5-4; J: TRBJ2-7; D: TRBD1; DNA: TGTGCCAGCGGAAGCCGGGACAGGGAATTC; CDR3: CASGSRDREF
size: once; V: TRBV18; J: TRBJ2-2; D: .; DNA: TGTGCCAGTCTTAAGGGAGCGGGCACCGGGGAGCTGTTTTTT; CDR3: CASLKGAGTGELFF
size: .; V: TRBV5-4; J: TRBJ2-2; D: .; DNA: TGTGCCAGCAGCTCAATGCAGGGAACCGGGGAGCTGTTTTTT; CDR3: CASSSMQGTGELFF
size: .; V: TRBV19; J: TRBJ2-1; D: .; DNA: TGTGCCAGTAGTATAGTCCCACGGGGTTACAATGAGCAGTTCTTC; CDR3: CASSIVPRGYNEQFF
size: .; V: TRBV5-1; J: TRBJ1-6; D: .; DNA: TGCGCCAGCAGCTTGGACAGCTCCTATAATTCACCCCTCCACTTT; CDR3: CASSLDSSYNSPLHF
size: .; V: TRBV7-2; J: TRBJ2-5; D: .; DNA: TGTGCCAGCAGCTATTATAGCGGCGGGGTACAAGAGACCCAGTACTTC; CDR3: CASSYYSGGVQETQYF
size: .; V: TRBV6-5; J: TRBJ2-2; D: .; DNA: TGTGCCAGCAGATATCCCGGGGAGCTGTTTTTT; CDR3: CASRYPGELFF
size: .; V: TRBV9; J: TRBJ1-2; D: .; DNA: TGTGCCAGCAGCGTAGTCTCTGGGAGAATGCTGGGGAACTATGGCTACACCTTC; CDR3: CASSVVSGRMLGNYGYTF
size: .; V: TRBV30; J: TRBJ2-7; D: TRBD2; DNA: TGTGCCTCCCTGGGGCTAGCGGGAGGCGAGCAGTACTTC; CDR3: CASLGLAGGEQYF